A selection of T cell receptor beta chains follows, all from one sample in a study of read filtering for tumor transcriptome and immune sequencing. TCRdb re-called the reads through MiXCR, storing one row per CDR3 protein. Of 20,000 or so distinct CDR3 sequences listed, around a fifth are singletons. Material: a population of CD138-negative cells sorted from bone marrow. Source of these receptors: a donor over 35 with multiple myeloma. CDR3s leave out the opening cysteine and the closing phenylalanine or tryptophan. Expanded clones get a size class; other rows say once, few or many, or leave the size out.

CDR3 length	V gene	clone size	J gene	CDR3 protein
12	TRBV20-1	many	TRBJ2-1	SAMKDSFYNEQF
13	TRBV10-2	many	TRBJ2-5	ASSDRAQGVETQY
12	TRBV20-1	few	TRBJ1-6	SASPGTGVSPLH
12	TRBV2	NA	TRBJ1-5	ASSEFRANQPQH
15	TRBV6-4	many	TRBJ1-3	ASSDSRPPTSGNTIY
11	TRBV7-8	many	TRBJ1-2	ASSFLTGYGYT
13	TRBV4-1	many	TRBJ2-1	ASSQEGTGRGEQF
10	TRBV29-1	many	TRBJ2-7	SAGTGIYEQY
17	TRBV4-1	many	TRBJ1-5	ASSHTGRGGRGFNQPQH
14	TRBV11-3	many	TRBJ2-1	ASSLGTSGVYNEQF
9	TRBV20-1	few	TRBJ2-7	SARITGEQY
14	TRBV7-9	many	TRBJ2-2	ASSRWTGANTGELF
13	TRBV4-1	once	TRBJ1-5	ASSQVPGNVQPLH
12	TRBV2	many	TRBJ2-2	ASTHLGGPGELF
13	TRBV6-1	NA	TRBJ1-5	ASSDRGYYNQPQH
12	TRBV6-5	many	TRBJ2-2	ASGWGGNTGELF
14	TRBV5-5	NA	TRBJ2-3	ASSLDPGGLADTQY
14	TRBV7-3	many	TRBJ2-2	ASSPTGGDLTGELF
16	TRBV6-6	NA	TRBJ1-2	ASCYSMGVSPTMRGYT
11	TRBV7-9	few	TRBJ2-6	ASSLGGANVLT
11	TRBV3-1	many	TRBJ1-2	ASSPRGPRGYT
12	TRBV27	few	TRBJ2-5	ASSPDGGARTQY
10	TRBV6-1	few	TRBJ2-1	ASSPGLNEQF
12	TRBV20-1	large	TRBJ2-4	SAREGQTENIQY
15	TRBV19	many	TRBJ2-1	ASSISGTLGSYNEQF
13	TRBV5-1	many	TRBJ1-5	ASSLMGLVNQPQH
11	TRBV7-6	medium-sized	TRBJ2-1	ASSLGTGREQF
13	TRBV9	many	TRBJ2-1	ASSVDRSPGFEQF
13	TRBV19	many	TRBJ2-2	ASSISWANTGELF
11	TRBV2	many	TRBJ2-3	ASLQRYTDTQY
13	TRBV5-1	NA	TRBJ2-5	ASSLIARHQETQY
12	TRBV28	NA	TRBJ1-5	ASSLFQSNQPQH
13	TRBV6-6	many	TRBJ2-5	ASSTGNSGRETQY
12	TRBV15	many	TRBJ2-7	ATSRDRGGGEQY
13	TRBV7-8	few	TRBJ1-5	ASSSLGGGVGTQH
12	TRBV2	many	TRBJ2-3	ASNPSGGYDTQY
11	TRBV6-6	NA	TRBJ1-5	ASGFRGNQPQH
11	TRBV18	many	TRBJ1-1	ASSRTGNTEAF
13	TRBV3-1	many	TRBJ2-3	ASSGAGRIADTQY
14	TRBV19	NA	TRBJ1-5	ASSPPTGPFNQPQH
19	TRBV6-2/TRBV6-3	NA	TRBJ2-1	ASSYASRAGGLLSSYNEQF
11	TRBV5-1	many	TRBJ1-1	ASTSASNTEAF
11	TRBV5-1	NA	TRBJ1-5	ARNSRYNQPQH
15	TRBV7-8	NA	TRBJ1-5	ASSLTGRRDSNQPQH
11	TRBV6-1	many	TRBJ2-7	ASRRGQVYEQY
12	TRBV5-6	many	TRBJ2-7	ASSLGGSPYEQY
13	TRBV29-1	NA	TRBJ1-1	SGGRWSADVTEAF
14	TRBV4-1	many	TRBJ2-5	ASSYSGTSDQETQY
10	TRBV5-1	many	TRBJ2-7	ASSSGGYEQY
14	TRBV12-3/TRBV12-4	few	TRBJ2-4	ASSLNGGGAGNIQY
12	TRBV2	many	TRBJ2-2	ASSDQGFTGELF
14	TRBV5-1	NA	TRBJ2-1	ASSLAVGQGANEQF
13	TRBV25-1	many	TRBJ2-7	ASSFPGGSSYEQY
13	TRBV3-1	many	TRBJ1-5	ASSQSGGGNQPQH
12	TRBV7-2	few	TRBJ2-3	ASRYRVSTDTQY